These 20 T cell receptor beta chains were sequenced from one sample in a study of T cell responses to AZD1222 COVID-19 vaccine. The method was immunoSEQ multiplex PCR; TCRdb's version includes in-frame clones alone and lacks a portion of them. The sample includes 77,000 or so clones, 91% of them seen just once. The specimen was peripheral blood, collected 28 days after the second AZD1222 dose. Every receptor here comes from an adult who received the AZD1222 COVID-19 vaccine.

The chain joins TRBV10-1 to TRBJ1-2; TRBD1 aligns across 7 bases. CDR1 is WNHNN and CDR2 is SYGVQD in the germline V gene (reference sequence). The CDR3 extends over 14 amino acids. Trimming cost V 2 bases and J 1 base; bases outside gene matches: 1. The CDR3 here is CASSERGRNYGYTF. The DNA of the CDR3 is TGCGCCAGCAGTGAGAGGGGGCGTAACTATGGCTACACCTTC.

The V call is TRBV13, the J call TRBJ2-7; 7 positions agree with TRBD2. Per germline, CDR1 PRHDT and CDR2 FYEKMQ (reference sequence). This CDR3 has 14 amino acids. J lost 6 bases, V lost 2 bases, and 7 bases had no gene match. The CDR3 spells CASSLRRELREQYF. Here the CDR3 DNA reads TGTGCCAGCAGCTTACGGCGGGAGTTACGCGAGCAGTACTTC. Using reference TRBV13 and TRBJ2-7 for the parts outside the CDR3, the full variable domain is AAGVIQSPRHLIKEKRETATLKCYPIPRHDTVYWYQQGPGQDPQFLISFYEKMQSDKGSIPDRFSAQQFSDYHSELNMSSLELGDSALYFCASSLRRELREQYFGPGTRLTVT.

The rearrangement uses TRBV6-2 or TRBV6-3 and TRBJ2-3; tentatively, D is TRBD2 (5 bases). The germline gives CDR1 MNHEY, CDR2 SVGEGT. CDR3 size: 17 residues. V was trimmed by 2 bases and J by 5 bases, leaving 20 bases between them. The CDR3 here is CASSYLTSPQGGDTQYF. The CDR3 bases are TGTGCCAGCAGTTACCTTACATCACCGCAAGGAGGAGATACGCAGTATTTT.

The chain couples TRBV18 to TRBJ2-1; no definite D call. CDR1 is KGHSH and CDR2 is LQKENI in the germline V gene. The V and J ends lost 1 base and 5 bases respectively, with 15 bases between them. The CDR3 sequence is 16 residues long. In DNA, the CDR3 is TGTGCCAGCTCACCACTAGGGCTAATAGCAGACAATGAGCAGTTCTTC. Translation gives CASSPLGLIADNEQFF.

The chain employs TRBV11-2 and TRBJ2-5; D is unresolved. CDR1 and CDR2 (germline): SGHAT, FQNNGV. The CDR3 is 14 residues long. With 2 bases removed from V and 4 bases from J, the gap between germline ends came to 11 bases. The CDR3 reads CASSLLLHRETQYF. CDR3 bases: TGTGCCAGCAGCTTACTTCTCCATCGAGAGACCCAGTACTTC.

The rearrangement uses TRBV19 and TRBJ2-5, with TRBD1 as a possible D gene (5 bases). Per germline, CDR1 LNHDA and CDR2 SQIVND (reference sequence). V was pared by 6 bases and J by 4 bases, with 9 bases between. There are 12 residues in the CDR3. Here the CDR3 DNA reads TGTGCCAGTAGATCAAGGGGAGAGACCCAGTACTTC. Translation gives CASRSRGETQYF.

The CDR3 nucleotides read TGTGCCAGCAGTTACACACCTGACAGGGGAGAGACCCAGTACTTC. It is translated as CASSYTPDRGETQYF. This sequence joins TRBV6-5 and TRBJ2-5; 8 bases fit TRBD1. Germline CDR1 MNHEY, CDR2 SVGAGI. V was pared by 2 bases and J by 4 bases, with 6 bases of the junction left unmatched. The CDR3 has 15 residues.

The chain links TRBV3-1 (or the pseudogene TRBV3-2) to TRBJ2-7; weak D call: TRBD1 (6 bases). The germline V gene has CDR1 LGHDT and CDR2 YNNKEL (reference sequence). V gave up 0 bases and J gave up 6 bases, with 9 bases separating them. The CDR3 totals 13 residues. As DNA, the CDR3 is TGTGCCAGCAGCCAAGACCTCAGGGGCGAGCAGTACTTC. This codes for CASSQDLRGEQYF.

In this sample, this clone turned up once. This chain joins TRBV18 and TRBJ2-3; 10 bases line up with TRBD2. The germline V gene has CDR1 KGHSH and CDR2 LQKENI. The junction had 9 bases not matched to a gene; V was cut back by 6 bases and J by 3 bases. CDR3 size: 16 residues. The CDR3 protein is CASSPTLAGATDTQYF. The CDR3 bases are TGTGCCAGCTCTCCTACCCTAGCGGGAGCTACAGATACGCAGTATTTT. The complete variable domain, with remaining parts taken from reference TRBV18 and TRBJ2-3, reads NAGVMQNPRHLVRRRGQEARLRCSPMKGHSHVYWYRQLPEEGLKFMVYLQKENIIDESGMPKERFSAEFPKEGPSILRIQQVVRGDSAAYFCASSPTLAGATDTQYFGPGTRLTVL.

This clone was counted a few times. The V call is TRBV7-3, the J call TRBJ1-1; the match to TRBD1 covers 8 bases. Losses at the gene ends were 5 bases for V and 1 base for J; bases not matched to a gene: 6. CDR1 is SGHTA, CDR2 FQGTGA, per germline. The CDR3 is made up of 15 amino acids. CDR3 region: CASSPYRGGNTEAFF. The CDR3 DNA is TGTGCCAGCAGCCCGTACAGGGGGGGGAACACTGAAGCTTTCTTT.

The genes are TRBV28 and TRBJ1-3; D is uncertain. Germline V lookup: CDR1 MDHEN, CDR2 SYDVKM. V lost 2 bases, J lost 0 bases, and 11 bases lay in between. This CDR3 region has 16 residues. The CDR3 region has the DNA TGTGCCAGCAGTTTAGCTGTTCTGAGCTCTGGAAACACCATATATTTT. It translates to CASSLAVLSSGNTIYF.

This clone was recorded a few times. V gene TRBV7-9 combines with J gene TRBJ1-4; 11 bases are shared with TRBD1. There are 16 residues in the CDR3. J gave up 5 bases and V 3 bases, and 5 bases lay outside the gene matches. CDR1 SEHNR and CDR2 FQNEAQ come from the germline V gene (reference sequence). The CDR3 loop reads CASSLSWDRGNEKLFF. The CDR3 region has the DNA TGTGCCAGCAGCTTGAGTTGGGACAGGGGGAATGAAAAACTGTTTTTT.

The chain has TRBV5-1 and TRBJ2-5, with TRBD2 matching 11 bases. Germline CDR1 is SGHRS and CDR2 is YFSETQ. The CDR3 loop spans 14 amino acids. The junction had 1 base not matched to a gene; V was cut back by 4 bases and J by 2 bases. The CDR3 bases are TGCGCCAGCAGCCGGACTAGCGGGCAAGAGACCCAGTACTTC. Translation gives CASSRTSGQETQYF.

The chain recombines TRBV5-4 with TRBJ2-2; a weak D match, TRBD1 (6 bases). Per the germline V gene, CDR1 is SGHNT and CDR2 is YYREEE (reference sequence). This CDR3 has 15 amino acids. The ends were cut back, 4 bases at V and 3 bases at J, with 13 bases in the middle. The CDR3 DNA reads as TGTGCCAGCAGCCATAACAGGGTCGACACCGGGGAGCTGTTTTTT. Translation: CASSHNRVDTGELFF.

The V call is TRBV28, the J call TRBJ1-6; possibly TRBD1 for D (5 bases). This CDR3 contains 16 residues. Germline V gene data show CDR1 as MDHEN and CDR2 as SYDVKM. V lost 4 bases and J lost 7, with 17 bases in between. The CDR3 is CASSYQGVGRNSPLHF. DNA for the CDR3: TGTGCCAGCAGTTACCAGGGTGTTGGGAGGAATTCACCCCTCCACTTT.

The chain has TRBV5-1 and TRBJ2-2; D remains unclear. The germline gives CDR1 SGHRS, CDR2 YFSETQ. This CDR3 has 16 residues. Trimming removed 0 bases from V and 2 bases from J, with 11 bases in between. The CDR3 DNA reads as TGCGCCAGCAGCTTGGCCGGAGTCCTCAACACCGGGGAGCTGTTTTTT. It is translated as CASSLAGVLNTGELFF.

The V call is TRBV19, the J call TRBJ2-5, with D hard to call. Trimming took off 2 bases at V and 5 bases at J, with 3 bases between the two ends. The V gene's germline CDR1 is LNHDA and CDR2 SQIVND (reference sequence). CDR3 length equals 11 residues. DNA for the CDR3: TGTGCCAGTAGTATACGGGAGACCCAGTACTTC. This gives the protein CASSIRETQYF.

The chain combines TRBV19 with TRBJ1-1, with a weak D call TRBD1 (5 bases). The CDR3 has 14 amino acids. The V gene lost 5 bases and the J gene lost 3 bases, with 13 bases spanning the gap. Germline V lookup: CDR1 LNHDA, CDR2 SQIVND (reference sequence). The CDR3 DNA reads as TGTGCCAGTAGTCCCTGGCAGGGCGACACTGAAGCTTTCTTT. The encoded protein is CASSPWQGDTEAFF.

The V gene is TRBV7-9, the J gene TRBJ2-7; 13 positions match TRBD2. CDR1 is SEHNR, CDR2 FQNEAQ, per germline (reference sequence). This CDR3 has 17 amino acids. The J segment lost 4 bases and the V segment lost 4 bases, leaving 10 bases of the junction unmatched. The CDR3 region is CASSYGLAGVRRYEQYF. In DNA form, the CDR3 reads TGTGCCAGCAGCTACGGACTAGCGGGAGTGCGGAGGTACGAGCAGTACTTC. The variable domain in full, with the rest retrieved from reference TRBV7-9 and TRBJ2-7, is DTGVSQNPRHKITKRGQNVTFRCDPISEHNRLYWYRQTLGQGPEFLTYFQNEAQLEKSRLLSDRFSAERPKGSFSTLEIQRTEQGDSAMYLCASSYGLAGVRRYEQYFGPGTRLTVT.

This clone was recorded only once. For the CDR3, the DNA is TGTGCCAGTAGTATAGAACTGGAGGCTGAAAAACTGTTTTTT. Protein product: CASSIELEAEKLFF. The rearrangement joins TRBV19 to TRBJ1-4; D not resolved. Trimming removed 0 bases at V and 7 bases at J, with 9 bases between. Germline loops: CDR1 LNHDA, CDR2 SQIVND (reference sequence). The length of the CDR3 is 14 residues.